Listed below are T cell receptor beta chains from one sample, sequenced in a study of CD8 T cells in Susac syndrome. TCRdb reprocessed the immunoSEQ multiplex PCR reads with MiXCR, giving one entry per CDR3 protein. This sample has hundreds of thousands of distinct CDR3 sequences, with about 89% found just once. Specimen: CD8+ T cells from PBMCs. These receptors originate from a human donor with multiple sclerosis. CDR3s include the opening cysteine and the closing phenylalanine or tryptophan. The D gene is left open where the match is weak. Size values are once, few and many counts, or a class for expanded clones, and some rows have none.

j_gene,v_gene,d_gene,abundance,CDR3aa,CDR3nt
TRBJ2-4,TRBV6-2/TRBV6-3,.,.,CASSESPKDIQYF,TGTGCCAGCAGTGAGAGTCCAAAGGACATTCAGTACTTC
TRBJ2-3,TRBV23-1,TRBD2,.,CASSQRSGRCTDTQYF,TGCGCCAGCAGTCAACGAAGCGGGAGGTGCACAGATACGCAGTATTTT
TRBJ1-1,TRBV19,TRBD1,once,CASSPRQGANEAFF,TGTGCCAGTAGTCCGAGACAGGGGGCGAATGAAGCTTTCTTT
TRBJ2-4,TRBV29-1,TRBD1,once,CSAQGPATGDNQNIQYF,TGCAGCGCCCAAGGCCCCGCGACAGGGGATAATCAAAACATTCAGTACTTC
TRBJ2-3,TRBV12-3/TRBV12-4,TRBD1,.,CASSDPPGQDPSSTDTQYF,TGTGCCAGCAGTGACCCTCCAGGACAGGACCCTTCTAGCACAGATACGCAGTATTTT
TRBJ1-1,TRBV20-1,.,once,CSAPPPPGEITEAFF,TGCAGTGCGCCCCCGCCCCCAGGGGAGATAACCGAAGCTTTCTTT
TRBJ2-7,TRBV20-1,.,.,CSAPGPHGAGVIGYEQYF,TGCAGTGCCCCCGGCCCACACGGGGCCGGGGTTATCGGCTACGAGCAGTACTTC
TRBJ1-1,TRBV11-2,TRBD1,.,CASSFLGGFRQGRPNTEAFF,TGTGCCAGCAGCTTTTTGGGCGGGTTTCGACAGGGAAGGCCTAACACTGAAGCTTTCTTT
TRBJ2-1,TRBV9,.,.,CASSVGFYDEQFF,TGTGCCAGCAGCGTAGGCTTCTACGATGAGCAGTTCTTC
TRBJ1-1,TRBV28,.,.,CASSEVAARQMNTEAFF,TGTGCCAGCAGTGAGGTGGCAGCGCGCCAGATGAACACTGAAGCTTTCTTT
TRBJ2-2,TRBV27,.,.,CASSNTGITGELFF,TGTGCCAGCAGCAATACAGGGATTACCGGGGAGCTGTTTTTT